The subject of this entry is one T cell receptor (beta chain). The target of this receptor is not known. No clone much larger than this one lies a single base away; base qualities are absent. The collaborating institutions used their own protocols to collect whole blood in K2EDTA tubes. For TCRbeta analysis, collaborators shipped samples in one of three forms: frozen whole blood, isolated PBMCs, or DNA extracted from either of those sample types. This record comes from a study of blood T cell repertoires in COVID-19 (dated by TCRdb to about 2020). Describing the broader study: Samples covering the acute and convalescent phases of COVID-19 were provided by collaborators in the United States, Italy and Spain. Subjects who had been exposed to COVID-19, were actively infected with it, or had recovered from it provided the deeply sampled blood TCRbeta repertoires that made up the dataset. The repertoires were released in a freely available public database intended as a resource for research on the immune response to SARS-CoV-2. A de-identified subject ID, COVID-19 status, age in years and sex were almost always included in the sample metadata. Samples came from the ongoing ImmuneRACE study (first 160 participants) plus 1,254 subjects from 6 global collaborators. Where available, HLA class I and class II types were taken from metadata supplied by the sample provider and were not determined by assay-based typing. The material from the prospective study consisted of cDNA or gDNA derived from T cells, B-cell-depleted T cells, or PBMCs.

The full study reports these points: How much clinical and demographic metadata was included differed by source and by participant, and the metadata was provided uncurated.

TCRbeta CDR3 regions were amplified from genomic DNA by means of the immunoSEQ Assay, a bias-controlled multiplex PCR. Under the source paper's analysis protocol: The number of nucleated cells in each sample was estimated by amplification of reference gene primers within the assay. Sequence reads were collapsed and filtered to measure the absolute abundance of every unique TCRbeta CDR3 rearrangement. For each sample, productive Simpson clonality was calculated as the square root of Simpson's diversity index over productive rearrangements. TCRdb mirrors the immuneACCESS table, restricted to in-frame sequences. Some clones are absent from its copies; in checked studies, under half trace to an unresolved V gene, and the reason for the others is unknown. The V and J calls and clone size were taken over from that table, and D and trimming were inferred from the DNA. Recorded for this sample are roughly 70,000 clones; more than 85% of them occurred a single time. About an eighth of the sample is held by the ten biggest clonotypes.

Sample: peripheral blood. The TCR sequence derives from a human donor with active COVID-19. The donor label of this sample is uncertain.

The CDR3 sequence is CASSPPVLGRDRRIETQYF. In nucleotide form, the sequence is TGTGCCAGCTCACCACCTGTTCTAGGCCGGGACAGAAGAATCGAGACCCAGTACTTC. Recombination linked TRBV18 to TRBJ2-5; 7 central bases correspond to TRBD1. Per the germline V gene, KGHSH is the CDR1 and LQKENI is the CDR2. The germline V end is reduced by 0 bases and the J end by 5 bases; junction bases left unmatched: 18. The CDR3, cysteine through phenylalanine, is 19 amino acids long. The sequence is cut down to CDR3 DNA, 57 bases in frame from base 1.